The 25 T cell receptor beta chains in this list originate from one sample, sequenced in a study of blood T cell repertoires in COVID-19. TCRdb's table, derived via immunoSEQ multiplex PCR, lists solely in-frame clones and lacks some. The repertoire holds around 80,000 clones, around 79% seen once, with approximately 12% in the top ten. Sample: peripheral blood. The source of these receptors is a man older than 75 with acute or convalescent COVID-19.

The genes are TRBV7-9 and TRBJ2-2; D unclear. In germline, CDR1 is SEHNR, CDR2 FQNEAQ (reference sequence). V was trimmed by 5 bases and J by 3 bases, leaving 10 bases between them. The CDR3 runs to 14 residues. CDR3 coding DNA: TGTGCCAGCAGCCCAGACTCCCACACCGGGGAGCTGTTTTTT. The encoded protein is CASSPDSHTGELFF.

V is TRBV5-1 and J is TRBJ1-3; possible D gene TRBD1, 6 bases. The germline V gene has CDR1 SGHRS and CDR2 YFSETQ. The CDR3 is 15 amino acids. The germline V and J ends were trimmed by 4 bases and 0 bases, with 11 bases remaining between them. DNA of the CDR3: TGCGCCAGCAGCGTGGACAGTTCCTCTGGAAACACCATATATTTT. It specifies CASSVDSSSGNTIYF. The full variable domain, rest sourced from reference TRBV5-1 and TRBJ1-3, is KAGVTQTPRYLIKTRGQQVTLSCSPISGHRSVSWYQQTPGQGLQFLFEYFSETQRNKGNFPGRFSGRQFSNSRSEMNVSTLELGDSALYLCASSVDSSSGNTIYFGEGSWLTVV.

This chain links TRBV18 with TRBJ1-4; D is uncertain. Per the germline V gene, CDR1 is KGHSH and CDR2 is LQKENI. V shed 0 bases and J shed 9 bases, with 11 bases lying between them. CDR3 length equals 14 residues. CDR3 amino acids: CASSPPSQHQKLFF. The DNA for the CDR3 is TGTGCCAGCTCACCACCTTCACAGCACCAAAAACTGTTTTTT.

The V gene is TRBV5-6, the J gene TRBJ1-2; 9 nucleotides line up with TRBD1. CDR3 size: 13 residues. Germline trimming cut 4 bases from V and 8 bases from J; bases unmatched to any gene: 6. Germline V gene data show CDR1 as SGHDT and CDR2 as YYEEEE. The CDR3 protein is CASSATGGKGYTF. CDR3 sequence (DNA): TGTGCCAGCAGCGCTACAGGGGGCAAAGGCTACACCTTC.

This chain uses TRBV5-8 with TRBJ2-7; 8 bases agree with TRBD1. CDR1 SGHTS and CDR2 YDEGEE come from the germline V gene. Germline trimming cut 2 bases from V and 4 bases from J; bases unmatched to any gene: 5. The CDR3 runs 14 residues. The CDR3 spells CASSFGRGQYEQYF. The DNA for the CDR3 is TGTGCCAGCAGCTTTGGCAGGGGGCAATACGAGCAGTACTTC.

V is TRBV15 and J is TRBJ1-2; TRBD1 is a possible D gene (6 bases). The V gene's germline CDR1 is LNHNV and CDR2 YYDKDF (reference sequence). The CDR3 sequence is 15 residues long. With 0 bases removed from V and 2 bases from J, the gap between germline ends came to 10 bases. CDR3 in DNA: TGTGCCACCAGCAGAGATCATCAGGGGAACTATGGCTACACCTTC. This encodes CATSRDHQGNYGYTF.

The genes are TRBV5-4 and TRBJ1-6; 8 nucleotides line up with TRBD1. Germline-derived CDR1 and CDR2 are SGHNT and YYREEE (reference sequence). V shed 0 bases, J shed 4 bases, and the junction held 12 bases outside the gene matches. The CDR3 consists of 19 residues. CDR3 loop: CASSLGGPGQGIYNSPLHF. The CDR3 region has the DNA TGTGCCAGCAGCTTGGGGGGTCCAGGACAGGGAATATATAATTCACCCCTCCACTTT. Full variable domain (remainder filled in from reference TRBV5-4 and TRBJ1-6): ETGVTQSPTHLIKTRGQQVTLRCSSQSGHNTVSWYQQALGQGPQFIFQYYREEENGRGNFPPRFSGLQFPNYSSELNVNALELDDSALYLCASSLGGPGQGIYNSPLHFGNGTRLTVT.

The genes are TRBV2 and TRBJ1-3; D is unresolved. The CDR3 has 15 residues. Trimming removed 7 bases from V and 0 bases from J, with 13 bases in between. CDR1 and CDR2 (germline): SNHLY, FYNNEI. The CDR3 sequence is CASNADLSSGNTIYF. For the CDR3, the DNA is TGTGCCAGCAATGCCGACTTAAGCTCTGGAAACACCATATATTTT.

The genes are TRBV9 and TRBJ2-1, with 7 positions matching TRBD2. In germline, CDR1 is SGDLS, CDR2 YYNGEE. The CDR3 covers 17 residues. Trimming at V came to 4 bases and at J to 0 bases, leaving 10 bases not matched to a gene. CDR3 amino acids: CASSPKLAQSSYNEQFF. The CDR3 nucleotides are TGTGCCAGCAGCCCTAAACTAGCGCAGAGCTCCTACAATGAGCAGTTCTTC.

The rearrangement uses TRBV5-6 and TRBJ2-5; 10 bases fit TRBD2. V was pared by 4 bases and J by 2 bases, with 8 bases of the junction left unmatched. CDR1 and CDR2 from the germline V gene are SGHDT and YYEEEE. This CDR3 spans 16 amino acids. CDR3 amino acids: CASSRTSGEKQETQYF. For the CDR3, the DNA is TGTGCCAGCAGCAGGACTAGCGGTGAAAAACAAGAGACCCAGTACTTC.

The chain has TRBV15 and TRBJ2-4, with D unresolved. Germline values: CDR1 LNHNV, CDR2 YYDKDF (reference sequence). Deletions cut 0 bases from V and 7 bases from J, with 16 bases between. This CDR3 is 16 amino acids long. The CDR3 nucleotides are TGTGCCACCAGCAGAGATTGGAGCGTAGGCGAGAACATTCAGTACTTC. Protein sequence: CATSRDWSVGENIQYF.

Only one count was recorded for this clone. The chain uses TRBV7-2 and TRBJ2-1; a weak D match, TRBD1 (6 bases). The ends were cut back, 4 bases at V and 5 bases at J, with 15 bases in the middle. From germline, CDR1 is SGHTA and CDR2 FQGNSA. This CDR3 has 15 residues. CDR3 coding DNA: TGTGCCAGCAGCTCACCCCAGGACAGTCACAATGAGCAGTTCTTC. Translating gives CASSSPQDSHNEQFF.

The V and J genes are TRBV5-1 and TRBJ2-5, with TRBD2 matching 16 bases. Looked up from germline, CDR1 is SGHRS and CDR2 is YFSETQ. The trim removed 3 bases at V and 4 bases at J, leaving 6 bases unmatched. This CDR3 region has 17 residues. This chain's CDR3 is CASSWGLAGGPGETQYF. The CDR3 DNA sequence: TGCGCCAGCAGCTGGGGACTAGCGGGGGGGCCAGGAGAGACCCAGTACTTC.

This rearrangement joins TRBV7-8 to TRBJ1-1, with 9 bases fitting TRBD1. Germline CDR1 and CDR2: SGHVS and FQNEAQ. The CDR3 sequence is 13 residues long. The V segment lost 6 bases and the J segment 6 bases; nucleotides outside the gene matches: 5. Here the CDR3 reads CASRPDRGAEAFF. DNA of the CDR3: TGTGCCAGCAGACCGGACAGGGGTGCTGAAGCTTTCTTT.

The chain combines TRBV7-2 with TRBJ1-4; weak D call: TRBD1 (5 bases). Germline CDR1 is SGHTA and CDR2 is FQGNSA. The CDR3 runs to 17 residues. V was clipped by 1 base and J by 7 bases, with 19 bases between them. The CDR3, as DNA: TGTGCCAGCAGCTTAGGTCTGTCGCCGGGGGGTGGTGAAAAACTGTTTTTT. This codes for CASSLGLSPGGGEKLFF.

The chain combines TRBV6-5 with TRBJ2-4, with D perhaps matching TRBD2 (5 bases). The germline gives CDR1 MNHEY, CDR2 SVGAGI. V lost 7 bases and J 7 bases, leaving 14 bases between the germline ends. The CDR3 totals 13 residues. CDR3 coding DNA: TGTGCCAGCACCCCACCAGCGGCGAACATTCAGTACTTC. It translates to CASTPPAANIQYF.

This clone was counted only a few times. The rearrangement joins TRBV10-3 to TRBJ1-3, with D hard to call. This CDR3 has 12 amino acids. V shed 4 bases and J shed 8 bases, with 9 bases lying between them. Germline assignment: CDR1 ENHRY and CDR2 SYGVKD. CDR3 DNA sequence: TGTGCCATCAGTGGAGTTTCGGACACCATATATTTT. It codes for CAISGVSDTIYF.

The rearrangement joins TRBV5-4 to TRBJ2-3, with TRBD2 matching 7 bases. The CDR3 runs to 15 residues. V gave up 2 bases and J gave up 2 bases; unmatched junction bases: 5. The germline CDR1 and CDR2 sequences are SGHNT and YYREEE (reference sequence). The CDR3 loop is CASSFSSGTTDTQYF. The CDR3 DNA sequence: TGTGCCAGCAGCTTCTCCAGCGGGACCACAGATACGCAGTATTTT.

This clone was seen once. The chain combines TRBV6-5 with TRBJ1-2; D is ambiguous. Germline CDR1 and CDR2: MNHEY and SVGAGI. CDR3 length equals 12 residues. Between the trimmed V and J ends, which lost 7 bases and 2 bases, there was a span of 8 bases. The chain's CDR3 is CASMAGNYGYTF. For the CDR3, the DNA is TGTGCCAGCATGGCAGGAAACTATGGCTACACCTTC.

The chain couples TRBV7-2 to TRBJ1-6; 8 nucleotides match TRBD1. Germline values: CDR1 SGHTA, CDR2 FQGNSA. Trimming at V came to 6 bases and at J to 10 bases, leaving 8 bases not matched to a gene. The CDR3 runs to 14 residues. CDR3 in amino acids: CASRPGTGRSPLHF. CDR3 nucleotides: TGTGCCAGCAGACCAGGGACAGGACGATCACCCCTCCACTTT.

This rearrangement joins TRBV5-1 to TRBJ2-1; 9 bases align to TRBD2. This CDR3 has 15 residues. Germline CDR1 and CDR2: SGHRS and YFSETQ. Trimming cost V 1 base and J 9 bases; bases outside gene matches: 8. In DNA, the CDR3 is TGCGCCAGCAGCTTGAAGCCTAGCGGGGATAGTGAGCAGTTCTTC. It is translated as CASSLKPSGDSEQFF.

J is TRBJ2-5 and V is TRBV27, with 8 nucleotides matching TRBD1. Losses at the gene ends were 3 bases for V and 5 bases for J; bases not matched to a gene: 8. Germline-derived CDR1 and CDR2 are MNHEY and SMNVEV (reference sequence). CDR3 length equals 15 residues. This CDR3 is CASSLTGALGETQYF. CDR3 bases: TGTGCCAGCAGTTTGACAGGGGCCCTAGGGGAGACCCAGTACTTC.

There are a few counts of this clone. This rearrangement joins TRBV2 to TRBJ1-5, with a tentative D call TRBD1 (6 bases). V lost 7 bases to trimming and J lost 9 bases, with 16 bases between them. This CDR3 is built from 13 residues. Germline assignment: CDR1 SNHLY and CDR2 FYNNEI. In nucleotides, the CDR3 is TGTGCCAGCAAAGGGGGGGGCGCGGGGCCCCAGCATTTT. It yields the protein CASKGGGAGPQHF.

This clone was observed a few times. This sequence joins TRBV19 and TRBJ2-3; tentatively, D is TRBD1 (6 bases). Per the germline V gene, CDR1 is LNHDA and CDR2 is SQIVND (reference sequence). This CDR3 comprises 16 residues. Between the trimmed V and J ends, which lost 5 bases and 2 bases, there was a span of 17 bases. The CDR3 is CASSPRQAPITDTQYF. CDR3 nucleotides: TGTGCCAGTAGTCCTCGACAGGCTCCAATCACAGATACGCAGTATTTT.

V is TRBV7-6 and J is TRBJ1-1; 7 nucleotides match TRBD1. Losses at the gene ends were 5 bases for V and 4 bases for J; bases not matched to a gene: 4. The CDR3 runs to 13 residues. CDR1 is SGHVS and CDR2 is FNYEAQ in the germline V gene. CDR3 residues: CASSRGGVTEAFF. The CDR3 DNA follows: TGTGCCAGCAGCCGAGGGGGCGTCACTGAAGCTTTCTTT.